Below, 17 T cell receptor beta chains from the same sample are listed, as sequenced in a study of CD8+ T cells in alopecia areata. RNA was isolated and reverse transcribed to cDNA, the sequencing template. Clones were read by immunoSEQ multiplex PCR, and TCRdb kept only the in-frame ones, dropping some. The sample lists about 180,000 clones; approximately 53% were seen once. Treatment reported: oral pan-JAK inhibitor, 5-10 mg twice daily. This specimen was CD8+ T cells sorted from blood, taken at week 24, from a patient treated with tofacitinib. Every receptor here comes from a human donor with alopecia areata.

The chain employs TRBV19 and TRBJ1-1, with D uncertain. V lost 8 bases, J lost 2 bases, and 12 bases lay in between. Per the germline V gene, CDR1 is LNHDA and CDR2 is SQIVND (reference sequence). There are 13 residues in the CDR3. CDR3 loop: CASGLGANTEAFF. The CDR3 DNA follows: TGTGCCAGTGGTTTAGGAGCTAACACTGAAGCTTTCTTT.

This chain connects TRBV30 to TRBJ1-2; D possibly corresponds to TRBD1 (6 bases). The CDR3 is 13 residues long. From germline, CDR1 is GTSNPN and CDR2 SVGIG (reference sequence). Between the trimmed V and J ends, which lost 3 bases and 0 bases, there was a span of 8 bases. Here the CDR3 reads CAWRQGANYGYTF. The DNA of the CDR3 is TGTGCCTGGAGACAGGGAGCTAACTATGGCTACACCTTC.

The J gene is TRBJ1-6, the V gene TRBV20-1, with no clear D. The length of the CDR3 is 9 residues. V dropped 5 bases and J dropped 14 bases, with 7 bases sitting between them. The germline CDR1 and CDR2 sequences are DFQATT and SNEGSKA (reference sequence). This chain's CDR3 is CSALTTLHF. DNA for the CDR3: TGCAGTGCTCTCACCACCCTCCACTTT.

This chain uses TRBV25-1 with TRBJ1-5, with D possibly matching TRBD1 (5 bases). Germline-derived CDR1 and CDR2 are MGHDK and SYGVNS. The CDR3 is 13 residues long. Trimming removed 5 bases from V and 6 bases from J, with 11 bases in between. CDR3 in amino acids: CASSSGGTQPQHF. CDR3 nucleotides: TGTGCCAGCAGTAGCGGGGGAACTCAGCCCCAGCATTTT.

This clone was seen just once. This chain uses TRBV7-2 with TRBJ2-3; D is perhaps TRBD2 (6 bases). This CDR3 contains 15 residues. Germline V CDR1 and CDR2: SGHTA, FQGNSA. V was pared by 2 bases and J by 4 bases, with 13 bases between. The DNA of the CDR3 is TGTGCCAGCAGCTTATACGGGGGAGGTTCAGATACGCAGTATTTT. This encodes CASSLYGGGSDTQYF.

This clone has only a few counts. Here the CDR3 reads CASSSGPYEQYF. CDR3 sequence (DNA): TGTGCCAGCAGTTCTGGGCCCTACGAGCAGTACTTC. The V gene is TRBV6-5, the J gene TRBJ2-7; D is uncertain. The germline V gene encodes CDR1 MNHEY and CDR2 SVGAGI. CDR3 length: 12 residues. The V gene lost 4 bases and the J gene lost 2 bases, with 6 bases spanning the gap.

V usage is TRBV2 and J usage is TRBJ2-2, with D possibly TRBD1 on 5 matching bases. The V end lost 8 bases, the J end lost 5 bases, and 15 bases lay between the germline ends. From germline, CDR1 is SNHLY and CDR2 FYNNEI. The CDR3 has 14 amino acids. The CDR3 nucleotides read TGTGCCAGCGCGGAAGGGGATGTGACCGGGGAGCTGTTTTTT. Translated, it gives CASAEGDVTGELFF.

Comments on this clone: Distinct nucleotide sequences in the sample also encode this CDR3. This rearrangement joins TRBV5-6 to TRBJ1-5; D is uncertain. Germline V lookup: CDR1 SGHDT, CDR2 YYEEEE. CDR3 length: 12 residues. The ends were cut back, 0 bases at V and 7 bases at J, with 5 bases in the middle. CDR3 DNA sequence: TGTGCCAGCAGCTTGGTCGGACAGCCCCAGCATTTT. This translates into CASSLVGQPQHF.

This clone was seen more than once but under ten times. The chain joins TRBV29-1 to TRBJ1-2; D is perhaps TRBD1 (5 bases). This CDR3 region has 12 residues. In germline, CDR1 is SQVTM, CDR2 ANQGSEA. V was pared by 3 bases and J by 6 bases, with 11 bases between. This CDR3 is CSVEYRPNGYTF. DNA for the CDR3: TGCAGCGTTGAGTACAGGCCGAATGGCTACACCTTC.

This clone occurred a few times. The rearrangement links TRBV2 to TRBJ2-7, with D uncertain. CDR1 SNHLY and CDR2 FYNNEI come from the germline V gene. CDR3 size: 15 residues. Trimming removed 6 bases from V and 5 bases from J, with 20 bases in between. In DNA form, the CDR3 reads TGTGCCAGCAGGGGATACCCCCCCCGGACCCACGAGCAGTACTTC. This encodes CASRGYPPRTHEQYF.

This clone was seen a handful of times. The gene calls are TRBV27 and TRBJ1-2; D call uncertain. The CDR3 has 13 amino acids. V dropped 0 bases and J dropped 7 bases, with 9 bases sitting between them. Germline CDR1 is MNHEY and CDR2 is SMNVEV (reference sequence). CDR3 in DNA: TGTGCCAGCAGTTTATCCTCAATGACTGGCTACACCTTC. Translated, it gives CASSLSSMTGYTF.

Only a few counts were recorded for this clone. The CDR3 protein is CASSSRGGDEQFF. The CDR3 DNA follows: TGCGCCAGCAGCTCTCGAGGGGGAGATGAGCAGTTCTTC. The V call is TRBV5-1, the J call TRBJ2-1; the D gene is possibly TRBD1 (6 bases). Germline-derived CDR1 and CDR2 are SGHRS and YFSETQ. V lost 3 bases and J lost 8, with 12 bases in between. The CDR3 sequence is 13 residues long.

This CDR3 reads CAWSVREGQGRSPLHF. CDR3 bases: TGTGCCTGGAGTGTAAGGGAGGGACAGGGGCGTTCACCCCTCCACTTT. The chain couples TRBV30 to TRBJ1-6; 10 bases agree with TRBD1. Germline loops: CDR1 GTSNPN, CDR2 SVGIG (reference sequence). The CDR3 has 16 amino acids. Germline trimming cut 0 bases from V and 9 bases from J; bases unmatched to any gene: 8.

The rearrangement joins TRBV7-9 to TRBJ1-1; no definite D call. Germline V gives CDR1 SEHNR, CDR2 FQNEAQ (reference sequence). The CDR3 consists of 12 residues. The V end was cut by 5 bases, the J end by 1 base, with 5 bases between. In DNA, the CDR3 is TGTGCCAGCAGCCCACCGAACACTGAAGCTTTCTTT. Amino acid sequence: CASSPPNTEAFF.

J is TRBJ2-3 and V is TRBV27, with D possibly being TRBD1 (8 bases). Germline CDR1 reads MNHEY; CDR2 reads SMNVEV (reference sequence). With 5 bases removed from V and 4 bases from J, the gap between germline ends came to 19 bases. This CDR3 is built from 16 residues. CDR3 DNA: TGTGCCAGCAGTCCCTCGACAGGGGACTATTCAGATACGCAGTATTTT. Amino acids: CASSPSTGDYSDTQYF.

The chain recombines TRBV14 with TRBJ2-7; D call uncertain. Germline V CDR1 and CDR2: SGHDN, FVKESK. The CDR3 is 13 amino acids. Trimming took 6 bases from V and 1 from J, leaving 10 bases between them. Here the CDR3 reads CASRADGSYEQYF. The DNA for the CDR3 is TGTGCCAGCAGGGCCGACGGGTCCTACGAGCAGTACTTC.

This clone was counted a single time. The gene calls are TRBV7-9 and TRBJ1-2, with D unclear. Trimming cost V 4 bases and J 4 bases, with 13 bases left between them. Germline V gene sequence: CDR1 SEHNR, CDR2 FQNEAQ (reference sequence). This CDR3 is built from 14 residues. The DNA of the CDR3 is TGTGCCAGCAGCTCTCCGTCACGAGTCTATGGCTACACCTTC. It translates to CASSSPSRVYGYTF.